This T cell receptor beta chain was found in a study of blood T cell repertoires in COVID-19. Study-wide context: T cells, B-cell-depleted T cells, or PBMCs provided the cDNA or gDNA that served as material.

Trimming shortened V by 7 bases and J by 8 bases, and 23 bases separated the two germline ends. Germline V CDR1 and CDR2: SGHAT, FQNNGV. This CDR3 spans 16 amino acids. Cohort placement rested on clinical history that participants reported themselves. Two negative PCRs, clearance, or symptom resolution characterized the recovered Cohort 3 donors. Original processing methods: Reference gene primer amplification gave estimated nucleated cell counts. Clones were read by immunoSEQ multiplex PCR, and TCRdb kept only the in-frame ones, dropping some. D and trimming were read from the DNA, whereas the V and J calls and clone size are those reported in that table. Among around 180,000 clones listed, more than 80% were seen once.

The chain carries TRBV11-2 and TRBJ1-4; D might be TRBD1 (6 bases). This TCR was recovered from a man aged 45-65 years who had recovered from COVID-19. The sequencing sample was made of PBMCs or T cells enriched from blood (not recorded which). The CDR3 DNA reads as TGTGCCAGCACCACCCCGGCGGGGGGCGTGAGGGAAAAACTGTTTTTT. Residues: CASTTPAGGVREKLFF. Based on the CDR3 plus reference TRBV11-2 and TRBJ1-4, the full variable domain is EAGVAQSPRYKIIEKRQSVAFWCNPISGHATLYWYQQILGQGPKLLIQFQNNGVVDDSQLPKDRFSAERLKGVDSTLKIQPAKLEDSAVYLCASTTPAGGVREKLFFGSGTQLSVL.